What follows are 14 T cell receptor beta chains derived from one specimen sequenced in a study of T cells in Graves' hyperthyroidism and ophthalmopathy. RNA transcripts were the template for amplifying TCR beta CDR3 regions. The TCR CDR3 first-round RT-PCR relied on the HTBI primer set. TCRdb re-called the multiplex PCR reads through MiXCR, storing one row per CDR3 protein. The sample yields about 600,000 distinct CDR3 sequences, 12% to 15% seen once. What was sequenced was blood. The receptors here all came from a woman in her late teens or twenties with Graves' ophthalmopathy.

This clonotype was seen many times. This chain connects TRBV7-8 to TRBJ2-7, with D possibly TRBD2 on 5 matching bases. CDR1 SGHVS and CDR2 FQNEAQ come from the germline V gene. Trimming cost V 3 bases and J 5 bases, with 11 bases left between them. The CDR3 runs to 13 residues. The CDR3 bases are TGTGCCAGCAGCTTGCCCGGGGTCCACGAGCAGTACTTC. Its protein is CASSLPGVHEQYF.

The V gene is TRBV6-2 or TRBV6-3, the J gene TRBJ2-7, with TRBD1 matching 7 bases. J lost 3 bases, V lost 8 bases, and 10 bases had no gene match. Germline CDR1 reads MNHEY; CDR2 reads SVGEGT. There are 14 residues in the CDR3. CDR3 sequence: CASARDRDNYEQYF. DNA of the CDR3: TGTGCCAGCGCCCGGGACAGAGATAACTACGAGCAGTACTTC.

J is TRBJ2-7 and V is TRBV9, with TRBD2 identical over 12 bases. The CDR3 length is 18 residues. CDR1 is SGDLS, CDR2 YYNGEE, per germline. The trim removed 0 bases at V and 5 bases at J, leaving 12 bases unmatched. The CDR3 nucleotides read TGTGCCAGCAGCGTAGGACTAGCGGGGGACCACTACGAGGACGAGCAGTACTTC. Its protein is CASSVGLAGDHYEDEQYF. The full variable domain, in which reference TRBV9 and TRBJ2-7 provide the parts outside the CDR3, is DSGVTQTPKHLITATGQRVTLRCSPRSGDLSVYWYQQSLDQGLQFLIQYYNGEERAKGNILERFSAQQFPDLHSELNLSSLELGDSALYFCASSVGLAGDHYEDEQYFGPGTRLTVT.

DNA for the CDR3: TGTGCCAGCAGGATTAGCGGCGGGGGGACAGATACGCAGTATTTT. It is translated as CASRISGGGTDTQYF. V is TRBV12-3 or TRBV12-4 and J is TRBJ2-3; 8 bases are shared with TRBD2. CDR3 length equals 15 residues. V was clipped by 6 bases and J by 3 bases; unmatched bases: 8.

J is TRBJ2-7 and V is TRBV18; D ambiguous. With 0 bases removed from V and 2 bases from J, the gap between germline ends came to 8 bases. The CDR3 consists of 14 residues. CDR1 is KGHSH and CDR2 is LQKENI in the germline V gene. The CDR3 DNA is TGTGCCAGCTCACCACCGGCCCCCGCCTACGAGCAGTACTTC. It codes for CASSPPAPAYEQYF.

This clonotype was seen a single time. The chain has TRBV6-5 and TRBJ1-2; D possibly corresponds to TRBD1 (5 bases). The V gene lost 0 bases and the J gene lost 6 bases, with 11 bases spanning the gap. CDR1 and CDR2 from the germline V gene are MNHEY and SVGAGI. This CDR3 has 14 residues. CDR3 sequence reads: CASSYSKGTNGYTF. The CDR3 bases are TGTGCCAGCAGTTACTCAAAAGGGACGAATGGCTACACCTTC.

V gene TRBV9 combines with J gene TRBJ2-7; the match to TRBD1 covers 10 bases. The CDR3 sequence is 15 residues long. Germline V gives CDR1 SGDLS, CDR2 YYNGEE. Trimming at V came to 4 bases and at J to 6 bases, leaving 10 bases not matched to a gene. This CDR3 is CASSLGGTGESEQYF. CDR3 bases: TGTGCCAGCAGCCTAGGGGGGACAGGGGAGAGCGAGCAGTACTTC.

This clonotype was counted at least ten times. The chain joins TRBV2 to TRBJ1-5, with D possibly TRBD1 on 5 matching bases. The CDR3 spans 14 residues. The germline V and J ends were trimmed by 6 bases and 0 bases, with 9 bases remaining between them. The germline gives CDR1 SNHLY, CDR2 FYNNEI. The CDR3, as DNA: TGTGCCAGCAGATCAGGGTATAGCAATCAGCCCCAGCATTTT. Translated: CASRSGYSNQPQHF.

This clonotype was picked up many times. The rearrangement uses TRBV18 and TRBJ1-2; TRBD1 aligns across 9 bases. CDR3 length: 11 residues. The germline V gene encodes CDR1 KGHSH and CDR2 LQKENI. Unmatched junction bases numbered 5, after V lost 10 bases and J lost 8 bases. The CDR3 DNA sequence: TGTGCCACTGATACAGGGGGCGGCTACACCTTC. It yields the protein CATDTGGGYTF.

The table lists this clonotype with a few counts. The J gene is TRBJ2-2, the V gene TRBV9, with TRBD2 identical over 7 bases. The CDR3 consists of 16 residues. Germline V gene data show CDR1 as SGDLS and CDR2 as YYNGEE. V dropped 4 bases and J dropped 2; count of bases not matched to a gene: 8. CDR3 residues: CASSRGASGNTGELFF. The CDR3 DNA sequence: TGTGCCAGCAGCAGAGGGGCTAGCGGCAACACCGGGGAGCTGTTTTTT. Full variable domain (outside the CDR3, taken from reference TRBV9 and TRBJ2-2): DSGVTQTPKHLITATGQRVTLRCSPRSGDLSVYWYQQSLDQGLQFLIQYYNGEERAKGNILERFSAQQFPDLHSELNLSSLELGDSALYFCASSRGASGNTGELFFGEGSRLTVL.

In this sample, this clonotype turned up many times. The CDR3 is CSAPGLDYNEQFF. DNA for the CDR3: TGCAGTGCTCCGGGACTAGATTACAATGAGCAGTTCTTC. The rearrangement joins TRBV20-1 to TRBJ2-1, with 8 nucleotides matching TRBD2. Germline V gene data show CDR1 as DFQATT and CDR2 as SNEGSKA (reference sequence). This CDR3 contains 13 residues. Trimming removed 5 bases from V and 4 bases from J; junction bases left unmatched: 4.

V and J are TRBV20-1 and TRBJ1-4; TRBD1 matches 9 bases. With V trimmed by 5 bases and J by 5 bases, 9 bases remained unmatched. The CDR3 is made up of 15 amino acids. Germline loops: CDR1 DFQATT, CDR2 SNEGSKA (reference sequence). Here the CDR3 DNA reads TGCAGTGCTTATGGTTTACAGGGGGCGAATGAAAAACTGTTTTTT. Translation: CSAYGLQGANEKLFF.

The V call is TRBV4-2, the J call TRBJ1-2; tentatively, D is TRBD1 (6 bases). There are 13 residues in the CDR3. Deletions cut 0 bases from V and 7 bases from J, with 9 bases between. The germline V gene encodes CDR1 LGHNA and CDR2 YNFKEQ. CDR3 in DNA: TGTGCCAGCAGCCAAGATATAGGGGGTGGCTACACCTTC. Encoded protein: CASSQDIGGGYTF.

This clonotype was detected ten times or more. The rearrangement links TRBV5-1 to TRBJ2-3, with 9 bases fitting TRBD2. The CDR3 length is 16 residues. CDR1 is SGHRS and CDR2 is YFSETQ in the germline V gene. The DNA for the CDR3 is TGCGCAACAAGCCAGGCAGCGGGAGGTATTTCAGATACGCAGTATTTT. Amino acids: CATSQAAGGISDTQYF. The full variable domain, rest sourced from reference TRBV5-1 and TRBJ2-3, is KAGVTQTPRYLIKTRGQQVTLSCSPISGHRSVSWYQQTPGQGLQFLFEYFSETQRNKGNFPGRFSGRQFSNSRSEMNVSTLELGDSALYLCATSQAAGGISDTQYFGPGTRLTVL.